This T cell receptor beta chain comes out of a study of OX40 agonist ivuxolimab in advanced cancers. On the study more broadly: All patients had ivuxolimab intravenously every 2 weeks at 0.01 to 10 mg/kg. Study-level findings and limits: Dose levels from 0.1 to 3.0 mg/kg saw CD4+ and CD8+ blood T cells expand clonally by week 6.

The cohort excluded patients with autoimmune disease history or systemic immunosuppression. V lost 1 base to trimming and J lost 2 bases, with 13 bases between them. This CDR3 comprises 15 residues. From germline, CDR1 is SGDLS and CDR2 YYNGEE. TCRdb's table, derived via immunoSEQ multiplex PCR, lists solely in-frame clones and lacks some. Among 60,000 to 70,000 clones listed, about 88% were seen once. This clone was seen only once. No antigen is known for it. This TCR derives from an adult with an advanced solid tumor such as melanoma, head and neck, liver or kidney cancer. Sequencing was performed on CD4+ or CD8+ T cells sorted from blood, taken in a trial of the OX40 agonist ivuxolimab. The V call is TRBV9, the J call TRBJ2-7; TRBD1 or TRBD2 may be the D gene (5 bases each). The DNA for the CDR3 is TGTGCCAGCAGCGTACACGGGGACCCGGCCTACGAGCAGTACTTC. Translated: CASSVHGDPAYEQYF.